This T cell receptor beta chain was profiled in a study of TIL therapy for anti-PD-1-resistant metastatic lung cancer. Overall study context: Patients had a median age of about 50 years (range about 35-80).

This was the immunoSEQ v3 assay. Survey-level samples got approximately 2 million read pairs; deep-level samples got roughly 5-6 million. Data came from immunoSEQ multiplex PCR; TCRdb stores just in-frame clones and leaves some out. The sample has tens of thousands of clones; approximately 86% are singletons. As for time point: pre-treatment sample, taken before nivolumab and TIL therapy. Enrollment ran from October 2017 to early 2020. The CDR3 consists of 14 residues. Trimming removed 5 bases from V and 6 bases from J, with 13 bases in between. The germline CDR1 and CDR2 sequences are SEHNR and FQNEAQ (reference sequence).

This sample comprised blood, obtained at baseline. The receptor was derived from a person aged 30 to 80 with non-small cell lung cancer. V is TRBV7-9 and J is TRBJ1-4, with D possibly TRBD1 on 5 matching bases. This CDR3 is CASSIGHVDEKLFF. CDR3 coding DNA: TGTGCCAGCAGCATCGGACACGTCGATGAAAAACTGTTTTTT.